The rows below give T cell receptor beta chains drawn from one sample of a study of post-analysis software for immune sequencing data. TCRdb independently ran MiXCR on the PCR reads; one entry per CDR3 protein. The sample holds 250,000 to 300,000 distinct CDR3 sequences, approximately 34% seen once. Sequenced: blood. These receptors were obtained from a girl between 10 and 17 years old with multiple sclerosis. Each CDR3 is given with its conserved first and last residue. The D gene is left open where the match is weak. Rows may omit the clone size; those that give it use once, few, many or a size class.

size,J,length,D,V,CDR3,DNA
-,TRBJ2-1,15,-,TRBV20-1,CSATDTVVSYNEQFF,TGCAGTGCTACGGACACGGTAGTCTCCTACAATGAGCAGTTCTTC
few,TRBJ2-5,14,TRBD2,TRBV15,CATRRGGGQETQYF,TGTGCCACCCGCAGAGGCGGGGGGCAAGAGACCCAGTACTTC
many,TRBJ1-2,12,-,TRBV29-1,CSVEDAGYGYTF,TGCAGCGTTGAAGATGCGGGCTATGGCTACACCTTC
many,TRBJ2-3,13,-,TRBV12-3/TRBV12-4,CASSLPRWDTQYF,TGTGCCAGCAGCCTGCCGCGGTGGGATACGCAGTATTTT
-,TRBJ2-1,14,-,TRBV2,CASNQGGSYNEQFF,TGTGCCAGCAATCAGGGGGGTTCCTACAATGAGCAGTTCTTC
once,TRBJ2-7,13,TRBD1,TRBV20-1,CSARRDRGPEQYF,TGCAGTGCTCGCCGGGACAGGGGGCCCGAGCAGTACTTC
-,TRBJ2-7,16,TRBD1,TRBV4-2,CASSHPQGTGVYEQYF,TGTGCCAGCAGCCATCCTCAGGGGACAGGGGTCTACGAGCAGTACTTC
many,TRBJ2-5,12,-,TRBV4-1,CASSHEEETQYF,TGCGCCAGCAGCCATGAGGAAGAGACCCAGTACTTC
-,TRBJ2-1,15,TRBD2,TRBV20-1,CSALRGLAGGDEQFF,TGCAGTGCTCTAAGAGGACTAGCGGGAGGGGATGAGCAGTTCTTC
-,TRBJ1-5,15,TRBD1,TRBV7-9,CASSLEDRGGQPQHF,TGTGCCAGCAGCTTAGAGGACAGGGGGGGCCAGCCCCAGCATTTT
-,TRBJ2-3,17,-,TRBV12-3/TRBV12-4,CASSRQEAGVGTDAEYF,TGTGCCAGCAGCCGCCAAGAGGCAGGGGTAGGCACAGATGCGGAGTATTTT
-,TRBJ2-1,17,-,TRBV25-1,CASSGVGAGSSYNEQFF,TGTGCCAGCAGTGGGGTTGGGGCAGGGAGCTCCTACAATGAGCAGTTCTTC
few,TRBJ2-7,12,TRBD1,TRBV6-1,CASSNRGLEQYF,TGTGCCAGCAGTAACAGGGGGCTGGAGCAGTACTTC
-,TRBJ1-4,14,-,TRBV5-1,CASSWNYPNEKLFF,TGCGCCAGCAGCTGGAATTACCCGAATGAAAAACTGTTTTTT
many,TRBJ1-5,12,-,TRBV20-1,CSADGSNQPQHF,TGCAGTGCTGACGGGAGCAATCAGCCCCAGCATTTT
-,TRBJ2-4,15,TRBD1,TRBV18,CASSIDRGAKTIQYF,TGTGCCAGCTCAATCGACAGGGGGGCCAAAACCATTCAGTACTTC
many,TRBJ2-3,16,TRBD2,TRBV12-3/TRBV12-4,CASTPLQREGTDTQYF,TGTGCCAGCACTCCTCTCCAGCGGGAGGGCACAGATACGCAGTATTTT
few,TRBJ1-1,17,-,TRBV6-1,CASSDPPGGRMNTEAFF,TGTGCCAGCTCCGACCCACCTGGGGGACGGATGAACACTGAAGCTTTCTTT
-,TRBJ2-5,11,-,TRBV7-2,CASSLGLTKYF,TGTGCCAGCAGCTTAGGGCTAACAAAGTACTTC
many,TRBJ1-2,15,TRBD1,TRBV29-1,CSVWETGGLSYGYTF,TGCAGCGTTTGGGAGACAGGGGGGCTCTCCTATGGCTACACCTTC
-,TRBJ2-1,16,TRBD2,TRBV5-1,CASSLRSSGRGDEQFF,TGCGCCAGCAGCTTGCGGTCTAGCGGGAGGGGCGATGAGCAGTTCTTC
many,TRBJ2-1,10,-,TRBV20-1,CSAAENEQFF,TGCAGTGCGGCCGAAAATGAGCAGTTCTTC
-,TRBJ1-5,12,-,TRBV20-1,CSALGQGGPQHF,TGCAGTGCCCTTGGCCAGGGAGGCCCCCAGCATTTT
-,TRBJ2-5,13,-,TRBV13,CASRTTGQETQYF,TGTGCCAGCAGGACCACAGGACAAGAGACCCAGTACTTC
-,TRBJ2-1,18,-,TRBV6-2/TRBV6-3,CASSYSKGLASYSYEQFF,TGTGCCAGCAGTTACTCGAAGGGTCTAGCATCTTACTCCTACGAGCAGTTCTTC
-,TRBJ1-5,15,TRBD1,TRBV3-1,CSSSQGSGQGGPQHF,TGTTCCAGCAGTCAAGGATCAGGACAGGGCGGTCCCCAGCATTTT
many,TRBJ1-5,13,-,TRBV5-6,CASSLKGGQPQHF,TGTGCCAGCAGCTTGAAGGGAGGACAGCCCCAGCATTTT
many,TRBJ2-7,15,-,TRBV5-1,CASSLSPAGAYEQYF,TGCGCCAGCAGCTTGAGCCCGGCAGGGGCCTACGAGCAGTACTTC
-,TRBJ1-5,15,-,TRBV5-1,CASSLGIMGNQPQHF,TGCGCCAGCAGCTTGGGTATAATGGGCAATCAGCCCCAGCATTTT
-,TRBJ2-7,15,-,TRBV12-3/TRBV12-4,CASSPVRTERDEQYF,TGTGCCAGCAGCCCCGTCCGGACGGAGAGAGACGAGCAGTACTTC
many,TRBJ2-3,16,TRBD2,TRBV6-4,CASSPLAGASTDTQYF,TGTGCCAGCAGTCCTCTAGCGGGGGCCTCCACAGATACGCAGTATTTT
-,TRBJ1-5,15,TRBD1,TRBV4-2,CASSQGTGEGQPQHF,TGTGCCAGCAGCCAAGGGACAGGAGAGGGTCAGCCCCAGCATTTT
many,TRBJ1-4,18,-,TRBV28,CASSLLGAGVDTNEKLFF,TGTGCCAGCAGTTTATTGGGGGCAGGGGTGGATACTAATGAAAAACTGTTTTTT
-,TRBJ2-7,13,TRBD2,TRBV20-1,CSAWTSGSYEQYF,TGCAGTGCTTGGACTAGCGGCTCCTACGAGCAGTACTTC
-,TRBJ2-7,13,TRBD1,TRBV7-2,CASRLGQVYEQYF,TGTGCCAGCAGATTAGGACAGGTCTACGAGCAGTACTTC